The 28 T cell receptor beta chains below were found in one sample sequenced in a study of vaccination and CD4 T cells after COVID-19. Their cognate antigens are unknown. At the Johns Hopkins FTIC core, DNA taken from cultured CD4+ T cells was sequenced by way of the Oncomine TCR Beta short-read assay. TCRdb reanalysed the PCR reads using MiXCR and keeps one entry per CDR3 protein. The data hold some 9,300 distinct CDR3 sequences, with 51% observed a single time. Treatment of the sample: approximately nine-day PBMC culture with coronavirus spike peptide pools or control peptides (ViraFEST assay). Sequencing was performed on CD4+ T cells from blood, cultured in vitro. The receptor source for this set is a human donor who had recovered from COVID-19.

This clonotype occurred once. The CDR3: CASSPRSGSYEQYF. The CDR3 DNA reads as TGTGCCAGCAGCCCCCGGTCAGGGTCCTACGAGCAGTACTTC. The chain recombines TRBV7-9 with TRBJ2-7, with D maybe TRBD1 (5 bases). V lost 5 bases and J lost 1, with 12 bases in between. In germline, CDR1 is SEHNR, CDR2 FQNEAQ (reference sequence). The CDR3 consists of 14 residues.

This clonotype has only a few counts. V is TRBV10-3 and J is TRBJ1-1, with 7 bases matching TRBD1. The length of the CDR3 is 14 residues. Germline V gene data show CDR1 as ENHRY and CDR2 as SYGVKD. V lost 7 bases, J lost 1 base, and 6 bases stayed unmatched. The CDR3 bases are TGTGCCATCAACGACAGGGTGGCGAACACTGAAGCTTTCTTT. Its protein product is CAINDRVANTEAFF.

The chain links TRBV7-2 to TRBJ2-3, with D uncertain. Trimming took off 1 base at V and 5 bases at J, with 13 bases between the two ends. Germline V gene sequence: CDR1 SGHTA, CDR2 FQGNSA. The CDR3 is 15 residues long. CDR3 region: CASSLEPINGDTQYF. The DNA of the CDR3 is TGTGCCAGCAGCTTAGAGCCCATTAATGGAGATACGCAGTATTTT.

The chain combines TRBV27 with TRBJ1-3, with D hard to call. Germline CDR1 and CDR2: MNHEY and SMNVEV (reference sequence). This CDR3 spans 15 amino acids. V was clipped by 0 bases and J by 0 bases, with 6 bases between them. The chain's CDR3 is CASSLSSSSGNTIYF. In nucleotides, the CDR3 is TGTGCCAGCAGTTTATCGTCGAGCTCTGGAAACACCATATATTTT.

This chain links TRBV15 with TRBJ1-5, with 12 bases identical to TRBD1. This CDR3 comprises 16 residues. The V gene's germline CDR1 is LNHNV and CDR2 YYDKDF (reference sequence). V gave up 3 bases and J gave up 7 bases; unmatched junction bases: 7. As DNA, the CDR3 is TGTGCCACCAGCAGGGGGACAGGGGGCTTATGGCAGCCCCAGCATTTT. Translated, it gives CATSRGTGGLWQPQHF.

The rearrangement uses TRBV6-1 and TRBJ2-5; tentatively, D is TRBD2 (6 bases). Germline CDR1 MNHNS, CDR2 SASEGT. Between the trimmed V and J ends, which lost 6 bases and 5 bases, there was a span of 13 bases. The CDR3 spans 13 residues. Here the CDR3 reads CASSLLGRETQYF. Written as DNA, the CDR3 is TGTGCCAGCAGCCTATTAGGGAGGGAGACCCAGTACTTC.

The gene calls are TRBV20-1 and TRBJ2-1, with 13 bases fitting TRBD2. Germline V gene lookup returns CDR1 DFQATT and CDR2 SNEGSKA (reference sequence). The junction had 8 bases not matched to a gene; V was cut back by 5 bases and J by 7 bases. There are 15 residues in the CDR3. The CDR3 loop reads CSAPRGTSGKNEQFF. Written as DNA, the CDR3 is TGCAGTGCTCCGCGTGGGACTAGCGGGAAGAATGAGCAGTTCTTC.

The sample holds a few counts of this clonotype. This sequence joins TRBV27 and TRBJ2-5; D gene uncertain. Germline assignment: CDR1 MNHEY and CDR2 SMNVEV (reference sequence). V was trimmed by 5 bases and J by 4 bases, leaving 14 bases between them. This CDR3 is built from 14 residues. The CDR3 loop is CASSLSVGGETQYF. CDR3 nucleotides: TGTGCCAGCAGTCTTTCAGTAGGCGGAGAGACCCAGTACTTC.

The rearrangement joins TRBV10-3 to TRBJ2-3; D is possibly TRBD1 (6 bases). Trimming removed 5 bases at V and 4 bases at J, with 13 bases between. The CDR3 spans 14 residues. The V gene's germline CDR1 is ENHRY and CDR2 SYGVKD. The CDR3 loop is CAISNTGFADTQYF. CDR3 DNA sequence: TGTGCCATCAGTAACACAGGGTTCGCAGATACGCAGTATTTT.

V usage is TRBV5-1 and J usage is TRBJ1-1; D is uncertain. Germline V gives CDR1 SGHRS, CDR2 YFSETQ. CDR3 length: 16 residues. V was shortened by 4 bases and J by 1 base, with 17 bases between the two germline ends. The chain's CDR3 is CASSTVRANGNTEAFF. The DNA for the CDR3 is TGCGCCAGCAGCACCGTTAGGGCCAACGGGAACACTGAAGCTTTCTTT.

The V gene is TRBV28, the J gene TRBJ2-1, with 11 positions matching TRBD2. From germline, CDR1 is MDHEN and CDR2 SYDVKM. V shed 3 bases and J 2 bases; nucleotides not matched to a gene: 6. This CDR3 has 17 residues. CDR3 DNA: TGTGCCAGCAGTTTGCCTCTAGCGGGAGGTCCCTACAATGAGCAGTTCTTC. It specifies CASSLPLAGGPYNEQFF.

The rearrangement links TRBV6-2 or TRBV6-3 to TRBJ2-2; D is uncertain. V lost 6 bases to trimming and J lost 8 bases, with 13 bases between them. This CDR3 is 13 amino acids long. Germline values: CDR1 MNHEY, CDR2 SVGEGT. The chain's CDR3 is CASSATRLGELFF. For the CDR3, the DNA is TGTGCCAGCAGCGCAACCCGATTGGGGGAGCTGTTTTTT.

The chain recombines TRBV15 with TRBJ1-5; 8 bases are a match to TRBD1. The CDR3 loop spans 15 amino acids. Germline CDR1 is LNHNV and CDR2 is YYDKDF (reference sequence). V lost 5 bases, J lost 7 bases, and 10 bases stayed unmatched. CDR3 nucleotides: TGTGCCACCAGCGTCGAACAGGGGGTAGGGCAGCCCCAGCATTTT. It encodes CATSVEQGVGQPQHF.

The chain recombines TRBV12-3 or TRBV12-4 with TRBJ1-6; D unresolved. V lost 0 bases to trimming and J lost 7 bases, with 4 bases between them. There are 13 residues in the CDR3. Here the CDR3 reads CASSLAINSPLHF. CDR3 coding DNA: TGTGCCAGCAGTTTAGCGATAAATTCACCCCTCCACTTT.

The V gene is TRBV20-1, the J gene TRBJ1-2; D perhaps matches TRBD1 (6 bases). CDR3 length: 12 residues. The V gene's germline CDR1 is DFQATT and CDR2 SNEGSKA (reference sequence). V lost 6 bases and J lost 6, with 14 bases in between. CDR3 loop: CSATTGGDGYTF. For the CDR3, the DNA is TGCAGTGCAACGACTGGGGGCGATGGCTACACCTTC.

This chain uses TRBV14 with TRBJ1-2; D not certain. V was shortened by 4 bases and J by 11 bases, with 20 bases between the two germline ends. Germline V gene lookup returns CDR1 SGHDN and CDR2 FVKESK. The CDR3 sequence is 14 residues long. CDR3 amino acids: CASSRAAGPGGYTF. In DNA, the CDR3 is TGTGCCAGCAGCCGGGCAGCAGGTCCCGGAGGTTACACCTTC.

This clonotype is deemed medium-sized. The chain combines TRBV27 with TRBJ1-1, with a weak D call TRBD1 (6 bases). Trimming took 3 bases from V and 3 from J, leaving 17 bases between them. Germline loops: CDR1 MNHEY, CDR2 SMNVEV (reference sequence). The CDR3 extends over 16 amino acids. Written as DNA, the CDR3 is TGTGCCAGCAGTTTTGGATGGGGGGGCGCGGACACTGAAGCTTTCTTT. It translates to CASSFGWGGADTEAFF.

For the CDR3, the DNA is TGTGCCAGCAGCTGGGAACCCAATCAGCCCCAGCATTTT. As protein: CASSWEPNQPQHF. The V and J genes are TRBV7-2 and TRBJ1-5, with D hard to call. Germline V CDR1 and CDR2: SGHTA, FQGNSA. The V end was cut by 4 bases, the J end by 3 bases, with 7 bases between. CDR3 length equals 13 residues.

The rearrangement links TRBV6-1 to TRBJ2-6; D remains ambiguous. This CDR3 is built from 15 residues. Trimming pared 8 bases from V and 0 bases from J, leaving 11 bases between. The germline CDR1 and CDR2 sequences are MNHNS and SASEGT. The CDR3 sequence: CASRRLNSGANVLTF. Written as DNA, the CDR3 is TGTGCCAGCCGCAGGCTGAACTCTGGGGCCAACGTCCTGACTTTC.

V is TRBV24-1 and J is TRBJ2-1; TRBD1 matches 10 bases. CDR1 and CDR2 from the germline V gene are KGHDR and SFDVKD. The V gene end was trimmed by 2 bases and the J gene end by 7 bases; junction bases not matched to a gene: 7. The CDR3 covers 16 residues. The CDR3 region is CATSDSGTGDVNEQFF. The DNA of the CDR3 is TGTGCCACCAGTGATTCCGGGACAGGGGACGTGAATGAGCAGTTCTTC.

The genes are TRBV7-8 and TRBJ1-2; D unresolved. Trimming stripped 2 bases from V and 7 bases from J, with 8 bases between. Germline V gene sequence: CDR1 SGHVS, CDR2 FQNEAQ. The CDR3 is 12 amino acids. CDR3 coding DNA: TGTGCCAGCAGCTTAAATTGGGGTGGCTACACCTTC. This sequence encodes CASSLNWGGYTF.

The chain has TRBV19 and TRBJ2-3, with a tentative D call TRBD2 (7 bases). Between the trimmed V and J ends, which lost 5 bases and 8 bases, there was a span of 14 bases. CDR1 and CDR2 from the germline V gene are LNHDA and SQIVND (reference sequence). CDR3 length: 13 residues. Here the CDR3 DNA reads TGTGCCAGTAGTGAAGGGGGGGCCCCTACGCAGTATTTT. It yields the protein CASSEGGAPTQYF. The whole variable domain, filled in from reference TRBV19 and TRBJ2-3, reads DGGITQSPKYLFRKEGQNVTLSCEQNLNHDAMYWYRQDPGQGLRLIYYSQIVNDFQKGDIAEGYSVSREKKESFPLTVTSAQKNPTAFYLCASSEGGAPTQYFGPGTRLTVL.

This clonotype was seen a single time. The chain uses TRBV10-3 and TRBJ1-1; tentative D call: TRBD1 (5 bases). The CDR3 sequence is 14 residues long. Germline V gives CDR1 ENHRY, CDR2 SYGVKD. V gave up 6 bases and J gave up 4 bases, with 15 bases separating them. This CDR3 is CAIRTGGEGTEAFF. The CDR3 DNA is TGTGCCATCAGGACGGGGGGAGAAGGCACTGAAGCTTTCTTT.

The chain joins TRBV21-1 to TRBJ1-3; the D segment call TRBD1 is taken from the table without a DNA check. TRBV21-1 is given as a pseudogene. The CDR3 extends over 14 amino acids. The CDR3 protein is CASSKSNSGTGESF. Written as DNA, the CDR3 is TGTGCCAGCAGCAAAAGCAATTCCGGGACAGGGGAGAGTTTT.

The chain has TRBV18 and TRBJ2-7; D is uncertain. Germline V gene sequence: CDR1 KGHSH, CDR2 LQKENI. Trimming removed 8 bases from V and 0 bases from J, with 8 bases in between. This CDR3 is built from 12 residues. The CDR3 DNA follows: TGTGCCAGCGAAGACAACTCCTACGAGCAGTACTTC. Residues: CASEDNSYEQYF.

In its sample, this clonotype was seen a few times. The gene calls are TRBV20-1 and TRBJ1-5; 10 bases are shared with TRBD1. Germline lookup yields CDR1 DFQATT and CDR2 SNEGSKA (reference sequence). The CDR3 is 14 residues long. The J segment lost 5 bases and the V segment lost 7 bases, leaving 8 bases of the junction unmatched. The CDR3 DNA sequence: TGCAGTGTTGCAGGACAGGGGGATTATCAGCCCCAGCATTTT. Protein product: CSVAGQGDYQPQHF.

The CDR3 region has the DNA TGTGCCAGCCTGGACAGGGGAGGAGGCACTGAAGCTTTCTTT. Translation: CASLDRGGGTEAFF. V is TRBV2 and J is TRBJ1-1; the match to TRBD1 covers 9 bases. With V trimmed by 8 bases and J by 4 bases, 8 bases remained unmatched. The CDR3 has 14 amino acids. The V gene's germline CDR1 is SNHLY and CDR2 FYNNEI.

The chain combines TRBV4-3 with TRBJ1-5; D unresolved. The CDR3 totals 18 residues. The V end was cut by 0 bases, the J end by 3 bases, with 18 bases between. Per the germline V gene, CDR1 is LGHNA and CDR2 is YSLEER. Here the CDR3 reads CASSQERAGSPINQPQHF. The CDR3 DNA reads TGCGCCAGCAGCCAAGAGAGGGCGGGCAGTCCTATCAATCAGCCCCAGCATTTT.